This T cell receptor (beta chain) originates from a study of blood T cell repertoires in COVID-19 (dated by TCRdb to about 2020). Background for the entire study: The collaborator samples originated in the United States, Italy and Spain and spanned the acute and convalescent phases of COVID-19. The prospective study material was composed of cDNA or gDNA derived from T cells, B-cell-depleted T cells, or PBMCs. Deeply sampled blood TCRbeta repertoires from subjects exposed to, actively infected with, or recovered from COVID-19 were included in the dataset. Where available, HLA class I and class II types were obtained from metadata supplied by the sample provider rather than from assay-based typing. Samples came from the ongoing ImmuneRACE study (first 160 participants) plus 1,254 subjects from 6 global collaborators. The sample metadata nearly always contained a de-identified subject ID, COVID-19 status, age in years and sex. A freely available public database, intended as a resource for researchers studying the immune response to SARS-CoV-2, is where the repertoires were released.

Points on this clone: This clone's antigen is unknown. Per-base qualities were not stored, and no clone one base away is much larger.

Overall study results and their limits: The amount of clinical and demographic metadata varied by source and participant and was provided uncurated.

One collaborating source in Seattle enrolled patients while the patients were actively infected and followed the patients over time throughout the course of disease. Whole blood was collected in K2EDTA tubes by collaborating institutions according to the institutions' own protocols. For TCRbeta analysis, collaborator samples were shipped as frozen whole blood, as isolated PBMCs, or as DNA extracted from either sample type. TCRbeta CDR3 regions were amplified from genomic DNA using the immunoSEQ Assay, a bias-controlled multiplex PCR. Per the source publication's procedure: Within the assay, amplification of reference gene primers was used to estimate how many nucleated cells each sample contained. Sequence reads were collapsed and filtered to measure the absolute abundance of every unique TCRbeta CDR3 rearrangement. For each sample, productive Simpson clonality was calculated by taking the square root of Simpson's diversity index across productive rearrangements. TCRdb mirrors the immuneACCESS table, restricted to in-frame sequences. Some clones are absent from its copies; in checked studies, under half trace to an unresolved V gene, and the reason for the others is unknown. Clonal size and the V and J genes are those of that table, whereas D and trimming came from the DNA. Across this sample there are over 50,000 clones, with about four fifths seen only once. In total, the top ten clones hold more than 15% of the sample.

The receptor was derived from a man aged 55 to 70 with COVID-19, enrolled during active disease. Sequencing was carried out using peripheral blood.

At the DNA level, the sequence is TGTGCCAGCAGCGGGGACTGGAATCAGCCCCAGCATTTT. The resulting protein is CASSGDWNQPQHF. The chain joins TRBV9 to TRBJ1-5, and perhaps TRBD1 as D gene, on 5 matching bases. CDR1 and CDR2 were assigned from the germline V gene as SGDLS and YYNGEE. Cut back by 3 bases and 4 bases, the V and J ends lie 8 bases apart. From cysteine to phenylalanine, the CDR3 is 13 amino acids long. The kept DNA is CDR3 alone, 39 bases in frame from the first base. With the rest looked up from the reference TRBV9 and TRBJ1-5 genes rather than sequenced, the full variable domain is DSGVTQTPKHLITATGQRVTLRCSPRSGDLSVYWYQQSLDQGLQFLIQYYNGEERAKGNILERFSAQQFPDLHSELNLSSLELGDSALYFCASSGDWNQPQHFGDGTRLSIL.